A single sample gave rise to the 31 T cell receptor beta chains below, sequenced in a study of cytomegalovirus exposure and HLA in healthy donors. PCR primers comprised 60 Vbeta and 13 Jbeta primers. Only in-frame clones appear in the TCRdb table, and some are missing; sequencing was by immunoSEQ multiplex PCR. The sample contains hundreds of thousands of clones, around 89% of which appear only once. The source material was PBMCs. The receptor source for this set is a woman between 18 and 29 years old in good health and CMV-seronegative.

The chain joins TRBV19 to TRBJ2-7, with 13 bases lining up with TRBD2. Germline CDR1 reads LNHDA; CDR2 reads SQIVND (reference sequence). V shed 5 bases, J shed 3 bases, and the junction held 4 bases outside the gene matches. This CDR3 contains 15 residues. The CDR3 sequence is CASSGLAGVGYEQYF. CDR3 nucleotide sequence: TGTGCCAGTAGTGGACTAGCGGGAGTGGGCTACGAGCAGTACTTC.

The gene calls are TRBV4-3 and TRBJ2-1; 9 bases are a match to TRBD1. This CDR3 comprises 17 residues. V was pared by 1 base and J by 9 bases, with 13 bases of the junction left unmatched. Germline assignment: CDR1 LGHNA and CDR2 YSLEER. The chain's CDR3 is CASSQVPRDRALSEQFF. As DNA, the CDR3 is TGCGCCAGCAGCCAAGTTCCTCGGGACAGGGCTTTAAGTGAGCAGTTCTTC.

The rearrangement links TRBV18 to TRBJ2-7; 9 positions match TRBD2. The germline V gene encodes CDR1 KGHSH and CDR2 LQKENI. Trimming cost V 3 bases and J 0 bases; bases outside gene matches: 9. The CDR3 covers 17 residues. CDR3 amino acids: CASSPRGTSSNSYEQYF. DNA for the CDR3: TGTGCCAGCTCACCCCGGGGGACTAGCAGCAACTCCTACGAGCAGTACTTC.

The V gene is TRBV7-2, the J gene TRBJ1-2; D perhaps matches TRBD1 (6 bases). CDR1 SGHTA and CDR2 FQGNSA come from the germline V gene. Trimming shortened V by 4 bases and J by 0 bases, and 9 bases separated the two germline ends. The CDR3 extends over 14 amino acids. The CDR3, as DNA: TGTGCCAGCAGCTCAGGGGAGTCTAACTATGGCTACACCTTC. Translated: CASSSGESNYGYTF.

This chain connects TRBV9 to TRBJ2-3; 8 positions match TRBD2. Germline CDR1 is SGDLS and CDR2 is YYNGEE. The CDR3 is made up of 16 amino acids. The junction had 4 bases not matched to a gene; V was cut back by 0 bases and J by 1 base. CDR3 in DNA: TGTGCCAGCAGCGTAGGAAGCGGGAGAGGCACAGATACGCAGTATTTT. Its translation is CASSVGSGRGTDTQYF.

The CDR3 coding sequence is TGCGCCAGCAACATATTAGCGGGAGGGACTGGGGCCAACGTCCTGACTTTC. Translating it yields CASNILAGGTGANVLTF. This chain connects TRBV5-1 to TRBJ2-6; 11 bases match TRBD2. V lost 6 bases to trimming and J lost 2 bases; unmatched junction nucleotides: 7. The CDR3 runs 17 residues. Germline lookup yields CDR1 SGHRS and CDR2 YFSETQ.

J is TRBJ1-2 and V is TRBV6-5; D is perhaps TRBD1 (5 bases). From germline, CDR1 is MNHEY and CDR2 SVGAGI. V lost 5 bases to trimming and J lost 7 bases, with 17 bases between them. The CDR3 has 14 amino acids. CDR3 region: CASSVLTVQSGYTF. The CDR3 DNA follows: TGTGCCAGCAGTGTTCTGACAGTGCAGTCTGGCTACACCTTC.

J is TRBJ1-4 and V is TRBV2; weak D call: TRBD1 (6 bases). Trimming cost V 5 bases and J 1 base, with 8 bases left between them. Germline V CDR1 and CDR2: SNHLY, FYNNEI. This CDR3 has 14 amino acids. The CDR3 loop reads CASSYRVTNEKLFF. DNA for the CDR3: TGTGCCAGCAGTTACAGGGTAACTAATGAAAAACTGTTTTTT.

This sequence joins TRBV5-1 and TRBJ2-7; D is uncertain. Germline lookup yields CDR1 SGHRS and CDR2 YFSETQ. The CDR3 extends over 16 amino acids. V lost 4 bases, J lost 3 bases, and 20 bases lay in between. CDR3: CASSLVSSPIVYEQYF. The CDR3, as DNA: TGCGCCAGCAGCCTAGTAAGTTCCCCTATAGTCTACGAGCAGTACTTC. Full variable domain (missing parts from reference TRBV5-1 and TRBJ2-7): KAGVTQTPRYLIKTRGQQVTLSCSPISGHRSVSWYQQTPGQGLQFLFEYFSETQRNKGNFPGRFSGRQFSNSRSEMNVSTLELGDSALYLCASSLVSSPIVYEQYFGPGTRLTVT.

This clone was detected a few times. The chain joins TRBV2 to TRBJ1-1, with 8 bases aligning to TRBD1. The V gene end was trimmed by 7 bases and the J gene end by 0 bases; junction bases not matched to a gene: 4. Germline V CDR1 and CDR2: SNHLY, FYNNEI. The length of the CDR3 is 14 residues. CDR3 amino acids: CASTQTGVNTEAFF. In DNA form, the CDR3 reads TGTGCCAGCACCCAGACAGGGGTGAACACTGAAGCTTTCTTT.

The chain couples TRBV4-1 to TRBJ1-5; 7 bases agree with TRBD1. V was pared by 10 bases and J by 7 bases, with 10 bases of the junction left unmatched. Per germline, CDR1 MGHRA and CDR2 YSYEKL. The CDR3 consists of 13 residues. The CDR3 sequence is CATQGGAGQPQHF. For the CDR3, the DNA is TGCGCCACCCAGGGGGGCGCGGGGCAGCCCCAGCATTTT.

This sequence joins TRBV14 and TRBJ2-1; TRBD2 agrees at 13 bases. CDR1 and CDR2 from the germline V gene are SGHDN and FVKESK. This CDR3 contains 17 residues. V was pared by 0 bases and J by 8 bases, with 7 bases of the junction left unmatched. CDR3 nucleotides: TGTGCCAGCAGCCAAGATGGTCGACTAGCGGGAGGCGATGAGCAGTTCTTC. Its protein product is CASSQDGRLAGGDEQFF. The whole variable domain, remainder taken from reference TRBV14 and TRBJ2-1, is EAGVTQFPSHSVIEKGQTVTLRCDPISGHDNLYWYRRVMGKEIKFLLHFVKESKQDESGMPNNRFLAERTGGTYSTLKVQPAELEDSGVYFCASSQDGRLAGGDEQFFGPGTRLTVL.

The chain is built from TRBV15 and TRBJ2-1; 12 positions agree with TRBD2. The ends lost 0 bases at V and 7 bases at J; junction bases unmatched: 4. This CDR3 is 16 amino acids long. CDR1 LNHNV and CDR2 YYDKDF come from the germline V gene (reference sequence). CDR3 region: CATSRDAGTSGNEQFF. CDR3 nucleotides: TGTGCCACCAGCAGAGATGCGGGGACTAGCGGGAATGAGCAGTTCTTC.

The J gene is TRBJ2-1, the V gene TRBV4-1, with 13 bases lining up with TRBD2. The CDR3 is 19 amino acids. Germline V CDR1 and CDR2: MGHRA, YSYEKL. V shed 2 bases and J 3 bases; nucleotides not matched to a gene: 10. This CDR3 is CASSQSGLAGTDNYNEQFF. As DNA, the CDR3 is TGCGCCAGCAGCCAATCGGGACTAGCGGGGACAGATAACTACAATGAGCAGTTCTTC.

DNA of the CDR3: TGCGCCAGCACGCTTTCCTTAGGAGGACTCTCCTACGAGCAGTACTTC. Translation gives CASTLSLGGLSYEQYF. The chain recombines TRBV5-1 with TRBJ2-7, with D maybe TRBD2 (5 bases). Trimming removed 6 bases at V and 0 bases at J, with 19 bases between. This CDR3 comprises 16 residues. Looked up from germline, CDR1 is SGHRS and CDR2 is YFSETQ.

The rearrangement uses TRBV5-6 and TRBJ2-2; TRBD2 matches 9 bases. The trim removed 5 bases at V and 5 bases at J, leaving 4 bases unmatched. Germline V gene lookup returns CDR1 SGHDT and CDR2 YYEEEE. The CDR3 has 14 residues. The CDR3 coding sequence is TGTGCCAGCAGGACTAGCGGACATACCGGGGAGCTGTTTTTT. It translates to CASRTSGHTGELFF.

The chain joins TRBV30 to TRBJ1-3; perhaps TRBD1 as D (5 bases). CDR1 GTSNPN and CDR2 SVGIG come from the germline V gene (reference sequence). Trimming removed 0 bases at V and 1 base at J, with 13 bases between. The CDR3 is 16 residues long. In DNA form, the CDR3 reads TGTGCCTGGAGTGTACCCCAGGGTAGGTCTGGAAACACCATATATTTT. Its translation is CAWSVPQGRSGNTIYF. The whole variable domain, filled in from reference TRBV30 and TRBJ1-3, reads SQTIHQWPATLVQPVGSPLSLECTVEGTSNPNLYWYRQAAGRGLQLLFYSVGIGQISSEVPQNLSASRPQDRQFILSSKKLLLSDSGFYLCAWSVPQGRSGNTIYFGEGSWLTVV.

DNA for the CDR3: TGTGCCAGCACTGGGACTAGCGGATGGGAGACCCAGTACTTC. It is translated as CASTGTSGWETQYF. The gene calls are TRBV2 and TRBJ2-5; 11 bases match TRBD2. The CDR3 has 14 residues. The trim removed 7 bases at V and 5 bases at J, leaving 6 bases unmatched. Germline CDR1 SNHLY, CDR2 FYNNEI.

V and J are TRBV5-4 and TRBJ1-2, with D perhaps TRBD1 (6 bases). V was pared by 1 base and J by 8 bases, with 15 bases between. The CDR3 spans 14 residues. Looked up from germline, CDR1 is SGHNT and CDR2 is YYREEE (reference sequence). The CDR3 DNA is TGTGCCAGCAGCTTGAAAGGGGTAGGGGGAGGCTACACCTTC. The encoded protein is CASSLKGVGGGYTF.

The V gene is TRBV2, the J gene TRBJ1-1; TRBD1 aligns across 10 bases. Trimming at V came to 6 bases and at J to 0 bases, leaving 13 bases not matched to a gene. Germline V gives CDR1 SNHLY, CDR2 FYNNEI. The CDR3 runs to 18 residues. The CDR3 spells CASSRQGAGLYMNTEAFF. In DNA form, the CDR3 reads TGTGCCAGCAGCAGACAGGGGGCGGGCTTATATATGAACACTGAAGCTTTCTTT.

V usage is TRBV7-2 and J usage is TRBJ1-2; 10 nucleotides align to TRBD1. V was pared by 1 base and J by 5 bases, with 4 bases of the junction left unmatched. Germline V gene lookup returns CDR1 SGHTA and CDR2 FQGNSA. The CDR3 extends over 15 amino acids. CDR3 region: CASSLVGQGGYGYTF. The CDR3 DNA reads as TGTGCCAGCAGCTTAGTAGGACAGGGGGGATATGGCTACACCTTC.

This sequence joins TRBV6-1 and TRBJ2-1, with D maybe TRBD1 (7 bases). V shed 4 bases and J shed 3 bases, with 13 bases lying between them. This CDR3 region has 15 residues. The germline gives CDR1 MNHNS, CDR2 SASEGT. The CDR3 DNA sequence: TGTGCCAGCAGTGGAGGACAGGACTACTACAATGAGCAGTTCTTC. This sequence encodes CASSGGQDYYNEQFF.

J is TRBJ2-1 and V is TRBV27; 13 nucleotides line up with TRBD2. The V and J ends lost 8 bases and 7 bases, in that order; junction bases with no gene match: 5. The CDR3 runs to 14 residues. The germline gives CDR1 MNHEY, CDR2 SMNVEV (reference sequence). The DNA for the CDR3 is TGTGCCAGCTGGGGACTAGCGGGAAGAAATGAGCAGTTCTTC. Protein: CASWGLAGRNEQFF.

The chain recombines TRBV5-8 with TRBJ2-7; D ambiguous. The V end lost 0 bases, the J end lost 6 bases, and 16 bases lay between the germline ends. The length of the CDR3 is 15 residues. Germline values: CDR1 SGHTS, CDR2 YDEGEE. This CDR3 reads CASSLGVPTSGEQYF. The CDR3 DNA follows: TGTGCCAGCAGCTTGGGAGTCCCGACGTCGGGCGAGCAGTACTTC.

The CDR3 reads CASSPQAGDSRGEFF. The CDR3 nucleotides read TGTGCCAGCAGCCCACAAGCCGGGGACAGCCGAGGGGAGTTCTTC. The chain recombines TRBV7-9 with TRBJ2-1; TRBD1 matches 7 bases. With 5 bases clipped from V and 14 bases from J, the junction kept 18 bases outside the gene matches. Germline V gene lookup returns CDR1 SEHNR and CDR2 FQNEAQ (reference sequence). The CDR3 has 15 residues.

The chain couples TRBV7-9 to TRBJ2-1, with 7 bases aligning to TRBD2. CDR3 size: 13 residues. V lost 8 bases and J lost 2; bases outside the gene matches: 3. Germline CDR1 reads SEHNR; CDR2 reads FQNEAQ (reference sequence). The CDR3, as DNA: TGTGCCAGCGCGGGAGACACCTACAATGAGCAGTTCTTC. It codes for CASAGDTYNEQFF.

This chain connects TRBV19 to TRBJ1-5, with D possibly matching TRBD1 (6 bases). Trimming pared 3 bases from V and 0 bases from J, leaving 12 bases between. Per germline, CDR1 LNHDA and CDR2 SQIVND (reference sequence). This CDR3 is built from 16 residues. CDR3: CASSIQTGASNQPQHF. In DNA, the CDR3 is TGTGCCAGTAGTATCCAGACAGGAGCTAGCAATCAGCCCCAGCATTTT.

This clone has just one count. The genes are TRBV6-5 and TRBJ2-1; TRBD2 might be the D (5 bases). Germline CDR1 MNHEY, CDR2 SVGAGI. The CDR3 length is 12 residues. Trimming took off 5 bases at V and 15 bases at J, with 17 bases between the two ends. The chain's CDR3 is CASSEAGDCPFF. The CDR3 DNA reads TGTGCCAGCAGTGAAGCCGGGGATTGCCCGTTCTTC.

The chain recombines TRBV19 with TRBJ1-5; 7 bases match TRBD1. Germline trimming cut 8 bases from V and 0 bases from J; bases unmatched to any gene: 7. Looked up from germline, CDR1 is LNHDA and CDR2 is SQIVND (reference sequence). The CDR3 totals 15 residues. CDR3 protein: CASLDRVNSNQPQHF. CDR3 coding DNA: TGTGCCAGTCTAGACAGGGTCAATAGCAATCAGCCCCAGCATTTT. Together with reference TRBV19 and TRBJ1-5, the CDR3 gives the full variable domain: DGGITQSPKYLFRKEGQNVTLSCEQNLNHDAMYWYRQDPGQGLRLIYYSQIVNDFQKGDIAEGYSVSREKKESFPLTVTSAQKNPTAFYLCASLDRVNSNQPQHFGDGTRLSIL.

This rearrangement joins TRBV6-5 to TRBJ1-1; 9 bases are shared with TRBD1. In germline, CDR1 is MNHEY, CDR2 SVGAGI. The V and J ends lost 0 bases and 5 bases, in that order; junction bases with no gene match: 4. The CDR3 extends over 15 amino acids. This CDR3 reads CASSYSGQGITEAFF. In nucleotides, the CDR3 is TGTGCCAGCAGTTACTCCGGACAGGGGATAACTGAAGCTTTCTTT.

This clone showed up just a few times. The chain carries TRBV5-1 and TRBJ2-2, with 8 bases fitting TRBD2. Germline-derived CDR1 and CDR2 are SGHRS and YFSETQ. V shed 4 bases, J shed 1 base, and the junction held 3 bases outside the gene matches. The CDR3 totals 15 residues. CDR3 sequence: CASSLAGMNTGELFF. DNA of the CDR3: TGCGCCAGCAGCCTAGCGGGCATGAACACCGGGGAGCTGTTTTTT.